This paragraph reports one T cell receptor beta chain. No antigen is known for it. The CDR3 length is 15 residues. V gave up 5 bases and J gave up 1 base; unmatched junction bases: 4. CDR1 and CDR2 (germline): MNHNS, SASEGT. Repertoires were generated with immunoSEQ multiplex PCR, while TCRdb's copy carries only in-frame clones and drops some. The sample carries about 86,000 clones, around nine tenths recorded once. This sample was included in a study of OX40 agonist ivuxolimab in advanced cancers. Study context: Patients took ivuxolimab, an agonistic anti-OX40 (CD134) antibody. Patients in dose escalation had liver, melanoma, kidney or head and neck cancers. Points from the study as a whole: Both blood CD4+ and CD8+ T cells showed clonal growth by week 6 at 0.1 to 3.0 mg/kg.

The receptor's source is an adult with an advanced solid tumor such as melanoma, head and neck, liver or kidney cancer. V usage is TRBV6-1 and J usage is TRBJ1-4, with 7 bases matching TRBD1. The sequencing here drew on CD4+ or CD8+ T cells sorted from blood, taken in a trial of the OX40 agonist ivuxolimab. CDR3 region: CASSHRTGTNEKLFF. CDR3 bases: TGTGCCAGCAGTCATAGGACAGGAACTAATGAAAAACTGTTTTTT.